Detailed here is one T cell receptor (beta chain). Its antigen is undetermined. This entry belongs to a study of cytomegalovirus exposure and HLA in healthy donors. Findings and limits, study-wide: Accounts indicate the classifier identified cytomegalovirus status with strong specificity and sensitivity. As a later analysis revealed, most CMV-associated TCR beta chains appeared HLA-restricted. Previous analysis showed most TCR beta V segments were productive about 90% or about 30% of the time.

The trim removed 4 bases at V and 5 bases at J, leaving 10 bases unmatched. CDR1 is SGHDT and CDR2 is YYEEEE in the germline V gene. CDR3 length equals 16 residues. 13 Jbeta primers and 60 Vbeta primers were used for the PCR. Only in-frame clones appear in the TCRdb table, and some are missing; sequencing was by immunoSEQ multiplex PCR. The table shows about 86,000 clones, with over 70% occurring only once. The TCR was taken from a man aged 55 to 70 in good health and CMV-seronegative. The J gene is TRBJ2-1, the V gene TRBV5-6; TRBD1 matches 9 bases. Sequencing was done on a sample of PBMCs. DNA for the CDR3: TGTGCCAGCAGCCCAACCACAGGGGGCCTGAACAATGAGCAGTTCTTC. Residues: CASSPTTGGLNNEQFF.